The sequence of this T cell receptor beta chain was determined in a study of cytomegalovirus exposure and HLA in healthy donors. The table lists this clone with a count of one. What it binds is unknown. Primers: 60 Vbeta forward and 13 Jbeta reverse. Produced via immunoSEQ multiplex PCR; TCRdb's table is partial and in-frame only. The table includes more than 90,000 clones, around 64% detected once. The study's findings and limits: DRB1 had the most TCR associations and HLA-C the fewest, a later analysis found, with rates varying by HLA locus. The authors excluded some V segments, including TRBV6-2 and TRBV6-3, as indistinguishable.

There are 12 residues in the CDR3. V lost 0 bases to trimming and J lost 5 bases, with 5 bases between them. Germline V gene lookup returns CDR1 PRHDT and CDR2 FYEKMQ (reference sequence). The origin of this receptor is a woman aged 30 to 39 in good health and CMV-seronegative. This sequence joins TRBV13 and TRBJ2-7; D remains ambiguous. The specimen sequenced was PBMCs. The CDR3 DNA is TGTGCCAGCAGCTTAGGAGGAGACGAGCAGTACTTC. It specifies CASSLGGDEQYF. The whole variable domain, filled in from reference TRBV13 and TRBJ2-7, reads AAGVIQSPRHLIKEKRETATLKCYPIPRHDTVYWYQQGPGQDPQFLISFYEKMQSDKGSIPDRFSAQQFSDYHSELNMSSLELGDSALYFCASSLGGDEQYFGPGTRLTVT.